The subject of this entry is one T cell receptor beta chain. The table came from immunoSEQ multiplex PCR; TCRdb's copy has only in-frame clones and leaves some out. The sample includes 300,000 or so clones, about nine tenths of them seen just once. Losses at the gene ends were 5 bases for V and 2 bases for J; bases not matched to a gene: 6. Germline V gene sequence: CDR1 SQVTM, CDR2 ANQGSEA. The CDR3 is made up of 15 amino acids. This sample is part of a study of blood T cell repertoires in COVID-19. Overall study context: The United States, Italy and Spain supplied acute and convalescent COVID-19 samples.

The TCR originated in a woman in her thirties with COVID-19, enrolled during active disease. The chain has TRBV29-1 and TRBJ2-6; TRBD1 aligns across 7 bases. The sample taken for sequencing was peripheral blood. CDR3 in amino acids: CSVTDRDPGANVLTF. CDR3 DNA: TGCAGCGTTACCGACAGGGATCCTGGGGCCAACGTCCTGACTTTC.